This T cell receptor (beta chain) was sequenced in a study of T cells after yellow fever vaccination. TCRdb re-analysed the 5' RACE reads in MiXCR, keeping a single row per CDR3 protein. The table has 200,000 to 300,000 distinct CDR3 sequences, 6% to 8% seen once. This clonotype showed up just a few times. CDR1 and CDR2 (germline): WSHSY, SAAADI. The CDR3 consists of 15 residues. V was trimmed by 6 bases and J by 0 bases, leaving 12 bases between them. Sequenced here: CD4+ T cells sorted from PBMCs, sampled on the day of the yellow fever booster vaccination. This chain joins TRBV10-2 and TRBJ2-1, with a weak D call TRBD2 (6 bases). The TCR originated in a man aged 25-40 years who received the YFV17D yellow fever vaccine. CDR3 sequence reads: CASRGRTNSYNEQFF. CDR3 nucleotides: TGCGCCAGCAGAGGGAGGACGAACTCCTACAATGAGCAGTTCTTC.